Listed below are T cell receptor beta chains from one sample, sequenced in a study of metastatic and nonmetastatic thyroid tumors. MiXCR reprocessed the PCR reads for TCRdb. The sample has about 24,000 clones; roughly an eighth are singletons. Input material: blood. The receptors originated from a female donor with papillary thyroid cancer or a benign thyroid nodule (not recorded which). Some clones in this sample may be carry-over from other donors' samples. CDR3s include the opening cysteine and the closing phenylalanine or tryptophan. A D gene is named only where the DNA matches it firmly. Clone size, where shown, is once, few, many, or a class for clones that have expanded.

d_call	clone_size	v_call	j_call	cdr3_nt	cdr3_aa
TRBD2	many	TRBV6-4	TRBJ2-3	TGTGCCAGCAGTGACGGAGCGGGAGCCAGCACAGATACGCAGTATTTT	CASSDGAGASTDTQYF
NA	many	TRBV2	TRBJ2-1	TGTGCCAGCAGTGAGTTTGGGGGGTACAATGAGCAGTTCTTC	CASSEFGGYNEQFF
NA	many	TRBV5-6	TRBJ1-4	TGTGCCAGCACCTCACTAGGGGGGTATGAAAAACTGTTTTTT	CASTSLGGYEKLFF
NA	many	TRBV20-1	TRBJ2-3	TGCAGTGCTAGTCCCCTATACCCGGCGGGCGATACGCAGTATTTT	CSASPLYPAGDTQYF
NA	medium-sized	TRBV30	TRBJ2-5	TGTGCCTGGAGTTTGACTAGAAAAGAGACCCAGTACTTC	CAWSLTRKETQYF
TRBD2	many	TRBV6-1	TRBJ2-1	TGTGCCAGCAGTGAAGTCCCTAGCGGGCCTTCCTACAATGAGCAGTTCTTC	CASSEVPSGPSYNEQFF
NA	many	TRBV30	TRBJ1-4	TGTGCCCTCCGCAGCCCGTCTGCTTCGGCTAATGAAAAACTGTTTTTT	CALRSPSASANEKLFF
TRBD1	many	TRBV2	TRBJ2-7	TGTGCCAGCAGAGCACAGGGGGCCTCCTACGAGCAGTACTTC	CASRAQGASYEQYF
TRBD1	many	TRBV20-1	TRBJ1-2	TGCAGTGCTAGAGATAGGGGCCGACAGGGGAATAACTATGGCTACACCTTC	CSARDRGRQGNNYGYTF
TRBD1	many	TRBV19	TRBJ2-2	TGTGCCAGTAGGTCGATCGACAGGGGACCCGGGGAGCTGTTTTTT	CASRSIDRGPGELFF
NA	NA	TRBV30	TRBJ2-6	TGTGCCTGGATAGGGGCTGGGGCCAACGTCCTGACTTTC	CAWIGAGANVLTF
TRBD2	few	TRBV25-1	TRBJ2-1	TGTGTCGAGACGCACGCACTAGCGGGGTACAATGAGCAGTTCTTC	CVETHALAGYNEQFF
TRBD2	NA	TRBV11-2	TRBJ2-7	TGTGCTAGCAGCTTAGCGGGAGGCCGTCGCCAGTACTTC	CASSLAGGRRQYF
NA	many	TRBV9	TRBJ1-1	TGTGCCAGCAGCGATGACAGGAACACTGAAGCTTTCTTT	CASSDDRNTEAFF
TRBD2	many	TRBV7-2	TRBJ2-7	TGTGCCAGCAGCAGAAAGGGGACAGCGGGAGGGCCCTCTGGAGAGCAGTACTTC	CASSRKGTAGGPSGEQYF
TRBD1	many	TRBV5-1	TRBJ2-7	TGCGCCAGCAGCTTAAAACAGGGGGCAAATTCCTGGAGCTCCTACGAGCAGTACTTC	CASSLKQGANSWSSYEQYF
NA	few	TRBV28	TRBJ2-7	TGTGCCAGCACCCCGACAGTTTTTAACGAGCAGTACTTC	CASTPTVFNEQYF
NA	few	TRBV6-1	TRBJ2-7	TGTGCCAGCAGTCCCCTTGAGGGTTGGTCCCCCTACGAGCAGTACTTC	CASSPLEGWSPYEQYF
NA	medium-sized	TRBV6-6	TRBJ2-7	TGTGCCAGCAGTTACACAACAGGGACCCACGAGCAGTACTTC	CASSYTTGTHEQYF
NA	many	TRBV6-1	TRBJ1-2	TGTGCCAGCAGTGAAGCAACAGGGTGGGGCTACACCTTC	CASSEATGWGYTF
NA	many	TRBV20-1	TRBJ2-7	TGCAGTGCTAGAGCCCCGGAGGTGAGCGGGCCCCCCTACGAGCAGTACTTC	CSARAPEVSGPPYEQYF
NA	many	TRBV19	TRBJ1-5	TGTGCCAGTAGTATAGGGCGACAGCTTAGCAATCAGCCCCAGCATTTT	CASSIGRQLSNQPQHF
TRBD1	many	TRBV19	TRBJ1-6	TGTGCCAGTAGTAAAACCGCCGGGACAGGGGGCCAGGCCCTCCACTTT	CASSKTAGTGGQALHF
TRBD1	medium-sized	TRBV6-1	TRBJ1-5	TGTGCCAGCAGATCTACAGGGGGCTTCGATCAGCCCCAGCATTTT	CASRSTGGFDQPQHF
NA	medium-sized	TRBV12-3/TRBV12-4	TRBJ1-6	TGTGCCAGCAGTTTCATGCATTCACCCCTCCACTTT	CASSFMHSPLHF
TRBD2	NA	TRBV10-3	TRBJ2-2	TGTGCCGTCAGTGACCCCTTCACTAGCGGTAGATTCATCACCGGGGAGCTGTTTTTT	CAVSDPFTSGRFITGELFF
NA	NA	TRBV6-2/TRBV6-3	TRBJ1-1	TGTGCCAGCAGTTACTCGATATTGATCGCTCGAGCTTTCTTT	CASSYSILIARAFF
NA	NA	TRBV11-2	TRBJ2-7	TGTGCCAGCAGCTTAGTTGGAGGCCGTCGGCAGTACTTC	CASSLVGGRRQYF
NA	many	TRBV7-8	TRBJ2-5	TGTGCCAGCACTGGGGGGGACAGAATTCACCAAGAGACCCAGTACTTC	CASTGGDRIHQETQYF
NA	many	TRBV28	TRBJ2-1	TGTGCCAGCTCTCCTCCTAGCGCTACCTACAATGAGCAGTTCTTC	CASSPPSATYNEQFF
NA	many	TRBV3-1	TRBJ2-5	TGTGCCAGCAGCCCCGGACCCCCAGGGACCCAGTACTTC	CASSPGPPGTQYF
TRBD1	many	TRBV19	TRBJ1-5	TGTGCCACATCTAAGGAGGGGGCCAGGACTCAGCCCCAGCATTTT	CATSKEGARTQPQHF
NA	medium-sized	TRBV7-2	TRBJ2-7	TGTGCCAGCAGCAGACCCGGCTACGAGCAGTACTTC	CASSRPGYEQYF
TRBD1	NA	TRBV7-3	TRBJ2-1	TGTGCCAGCAGCTTAACCGGGACAGGGGTCGGCTACAATGAGCAGTTCTTC	CASSLTGTGVGYNEQFF
TRBD2	many	TRBV24-1	TRBJ2-1	TGTGCCACCAGTGATGCTGGACTAGCGGGATTCTACAATGAGCAGTTCTTC	CATSDAGLAGFYNEQFF
NA	many	TRBV6-6	TRBJ2-4	TGTGCCAGCAGTTACAGTCCTCTAGCCAAAAACATTCAGTACTTC	CASSYSPLAKNIQYF
TRBD2	few	TRBV12-3/TRBV12-4	TRBJ2-2	TGTGCCAGTTGGGGGACTAGCGGCACCGGGGAGCTGTTTTTT	CASWGTSGTGELFF
NA	many	TRBV20-1	TRBJ2-7	TGCAGTGCTAGAGATGGGTACGAGCAGTACTTC	CSARDGYEQYF
NA	many	TRBV29-1	TRBJ1-1	TGCAGCGTTGACGGCCCGAACACTGAAGCTTTCTTT	CSVDGPNTEAFF
TRBD1	many	TRBV5-1	TRBJ2-3	TGCGCCAGCAGCGTGGGGACAGACACAGATACGCAGTATTTT	CASSVGTDTDTQYF
NA	many	TRBV11-1	TRBJ1-5	TGTGCCAGCAGCTTAGAAGGCGCCGATAGCAATCAGCCCCAGCATTTT	CASSLEGADSNQPQHF
NA	many	TRBV27	TRBJ2-3	TGTGCCAGCGGTAGAATCAGGGGTAGCACAGATACGCAGTATTTT	CASGRIRGSTDTQYF
NA	NA	TRBV7-2	TRBJ2-7	TGTGCCAGCAGCCGGGGACACACCTACGAGCAGTACTTC	CASSRGHTYEQYF
TRBD2	many	TRBV5-8	TRBJ2-6	TGTGCCAGCAGCTGGGGGGGCTCTGGGGCCAACGTCCTGACTTTC	CASSWGGSGANVLTF
NA	many	TRBV7-9	TRBJ2-7	TGTGCCAGCAGCGACCAACGCTTCCCGTTAGGCTACGAGCAGTACTTC	CASSDQRFPLGYEQYF
NA	medium-sized	TRBV30	TRBJ1-1	TGTGCCTGGAGTGTACGGGGCACTGAAGCTTTCTTT	CAWSVRGTEAFF
NA	NA	TRBV27	TRBJ2-1	TGTGCCAGTAACCCTGGAACTTCCCCTATCAATGAGCAGTTCTTC	CASNPGTSPINEQFF
NA	many	TRBV20-1	TRBJ2-5	TGCAGGGAGGGGCGGGAGACCCAGTACTTC	CREGRETQYF
NA	NA	TRBV20-1	TRBJ2-7	TGCAGTGCTAGAGATTCCCGGGACGAGCGGTTCCACGAGCAGTACTTC	CSARDSRDERFHEQYF
NA	many	TRBV5-4	TRBJ2-7	TGTGCCAGCAGCTTTCGACAGGACTACGAGCAGTACTTC	CASSFRQDYEQYF
NA	few	TRBV24-1	TRBJ2-3	TGTGCCACCAGTGAGGGCAGGGCATCGAAGCCGCAGTATTTT	CATSEGRASKPQYF
TRBD2	many	TRBV9	TRBJ2-1	TGTGCCAGCAGCCCCGCCGGGACTAGCGGATATTTCTACAATGAGCAGTTCTTC	CASSPAGTSGYFYNEQFF
NA	few	TRBV12-3/TRBV12-4	TRBJ2-1	TGTGCCAGCTCCCTCGGACTGCGCAATGAGCAGTTCTTC	CASSLGLRNEQFF
NA	many	TRBV19	TRBJ1-2	TGTGCCAGTAGCCTCTATGACGGCAACTATGGCTACACCTTC	CASSLYDGNYGYTF
NA	medium-sized	TRBV18	TRBJ1-4	TGTGCCAGCTCACCAGGAGGGGGGGACGAAAAACTGTTTTTT	CASSPGGGDEKLFF
NA	few	TRBV14	TRBJ1-2	TGTGCCAGCAGCCAAGAGGGCGGACAAGGGACTAACTATGGCTACACCTTC	CASSQEGGQGTNYGYTF
TRBD2	many	TRBV9	TRBJ2-5	TGTGCCAGCAGCGTAGGGCTAGCGGGGGAGACCCAGTACTTC	CASSVGLAGETQYF
TRBD1	NA	TRBV28	TRBJ2-5	TGTGCCAGCAGTTTAGGGTTGGGACAGTCGGACGGATACCAAGAGACCCAGTACTTC	CASSLGLGQSDGYQETQYF
TRBD2	medium-sized	TRBV6-1	TRBJ2-7	TGTGCCAGCAGTGAGGCGGCGGGAGCGGCCTACGAGCAGTACTTC	CASSEAAGAAYEQYF
TRBD1	many	TRBV19	TRBJ2-6	TGTGCCACCCCCCGGGACAGCGGTTCTGGGGCCAACGTCCTGACTTTC	CATPRDSGSGANVLTF